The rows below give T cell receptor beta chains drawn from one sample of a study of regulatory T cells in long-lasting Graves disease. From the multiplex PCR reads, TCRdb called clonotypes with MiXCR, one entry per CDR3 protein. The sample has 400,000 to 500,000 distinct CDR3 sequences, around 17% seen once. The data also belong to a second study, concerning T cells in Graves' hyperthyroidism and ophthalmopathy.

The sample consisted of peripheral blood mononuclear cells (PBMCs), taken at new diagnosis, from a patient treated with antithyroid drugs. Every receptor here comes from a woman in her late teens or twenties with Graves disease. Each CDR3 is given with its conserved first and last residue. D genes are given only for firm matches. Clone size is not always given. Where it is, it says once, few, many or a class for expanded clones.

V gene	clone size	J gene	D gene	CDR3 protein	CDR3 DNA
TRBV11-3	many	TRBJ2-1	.	CASSLGFTVGEQFF	TGTGCCAGCAGCTTAGGTTTCACAGTAGGTGAGCAGTTCTTC
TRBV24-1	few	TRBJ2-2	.	CATGEGGYNVKANTGELFF	TGTGCCACCGGAGAGGGGGGGTATAATGTGAAAGCGAACACCGGGGAGCTGTTTTTT
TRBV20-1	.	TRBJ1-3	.	CSASGPWTAFHSGNTIYF	TGCAGTGCTAGCGGGCCTTGGACGGCATTCCACTCTGGAAACACCATATATTTT
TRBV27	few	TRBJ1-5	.	CASSLSGFGGQPQHF	TGTGCCAGCAGTTTATCGGGGTTTGGTGGGCAGCCCCAGCATTTT
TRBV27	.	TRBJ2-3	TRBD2	CASSSRLAGGPVDTQYF	TGTGCCAGCAGTTCCCGACTAGCGGGAGGGCCGGTAGATACGCAGTATTTT
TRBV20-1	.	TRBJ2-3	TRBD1	CSASQQGRGGTQYF	TGCAGTGCTAGTCAACAGGGGCGTGGAGGTACGCAGTATTTT
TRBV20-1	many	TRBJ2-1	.	CSASLVARNEQFF	TGCAGTGCTAGTCTAGTAGCCCGCAATGAGCAGTTCTTC
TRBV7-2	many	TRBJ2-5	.	CASSLGAERETQYF	TGTGCCAGCAGCTTAGGTGCGGAGAGGGAGACCCAGTACTTC
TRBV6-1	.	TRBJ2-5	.	CASSEVGAAETQYF	TGTGCCAGCAGTGAAGTAGGAGCAGCCGAGACCCAGTACTTC
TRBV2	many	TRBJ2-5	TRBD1	CASRGTAIHVQETQYF	TGTGCCAGCAGGGGGACAGCGATACATGTCCAAGAGACCCAGTACTTC
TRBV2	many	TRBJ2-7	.	CASSGTRGYEQYF	TGTGCCAGTTCAGGAACCCGGGGCTACGAGCAGTACTTC
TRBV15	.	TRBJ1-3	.	CATSPAGAGNTIYF	TGTGCCACCAGCCCGGCGGGTGCTGGAAACACCATATATTTT
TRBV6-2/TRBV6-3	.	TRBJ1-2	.	CASTETSNYGYTF	TGTGCCAGCACCGAGACTTCTAACTATGGCTACACCTTC
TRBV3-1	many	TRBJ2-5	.	CASSQGPRETQYF	TGTGCCAGCAGCCAAGGACCCCGGGAGACCCAGTACTTC
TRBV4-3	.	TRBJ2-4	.	CASSQYGEKNIQYF	TGCGCCAGCAGCCAGTACGGCGAAAAAAACATTCAGTACTTC
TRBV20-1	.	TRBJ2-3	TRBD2	CSARYRLAGVTARTDTQYF	TGCAGTGCTAGATACCGACTAGCGGGAGTGACCGCCCGCACAGATACGCAGTATTTT
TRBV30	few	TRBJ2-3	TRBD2	CAWSVERGTQYF	TGTGCCTGGAGTGTCGAGCGGGGTACGCAGTATTTT
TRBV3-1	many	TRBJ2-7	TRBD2	CASSQGLADEQYF	TGTGCCAGCAGCCAAGGCCTAGCGGACGAGCAGTACTTC
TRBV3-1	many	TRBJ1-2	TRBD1	CASSHLGTGVYGYTF	TGTGCCAGCAGCCACCTAGGGACAGGGGTCTATGGCTACACCTTC
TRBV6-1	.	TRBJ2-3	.	CASSQMGMADTQYF	TGTGCCAGCAGCCAGATGGGGATGGCAGATACGCAGTATTTT
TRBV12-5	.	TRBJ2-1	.	CASGLTLSGVGEQFF	TGTGCTAGTGGTTTGACTCTATCTGGGGTCGGAGAGCAGTTCTTC
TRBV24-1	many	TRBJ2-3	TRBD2	CATSDLRGLAGDTQYF	TGTGCCACCAGTGATTTGAGGGGACTAGCGGGAGATACGCAGTATTTT
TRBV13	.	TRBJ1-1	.	CASSAREGVTEAFF	TGTGCCAGCAGCGCCCGTGAGGGTGTTACTGAAGCTTTCTTT
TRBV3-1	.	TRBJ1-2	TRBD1	CASSPYSTGGRRYGYTF	TGTGCCAGCAGCCCGTATTCAACAGGGGGCCGAAGATATGGCTACACCTTC
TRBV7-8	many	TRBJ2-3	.	CASSLAIVYTDTQYF	TGTGCCAGCAGCTTAGCGATCGTTTACACAGATACGCAGTATTTT
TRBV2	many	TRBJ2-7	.	CASTRPPYEQYF	TGTGCCAGCACCCGACCTCCCTACGAGCAGTACTTC
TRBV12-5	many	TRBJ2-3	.	CASGRDWDYTDTQYF	TGTGCTAGTGGACGAGATTGGGATTACACAGATACGCAGTATTTT
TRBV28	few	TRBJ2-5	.	CASSLAAGYETQYF	TGTGCCAGCAGTTTAGCGGCAGGGTACGAGACCCAGTACTTC
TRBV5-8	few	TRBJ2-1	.	CASEWEFYNEQFF	TGTGCCAGCGAGTGGGAATTCTACAATGAGCAGTTCTTC
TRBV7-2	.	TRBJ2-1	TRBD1	CASSRDRGAYEQFF	TGTGCCAGCAGCAGAGACAGGGGAGCCTACGAGCAGTTCTTC
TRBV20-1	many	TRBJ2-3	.	CSATSGRFGADTQYF	TGCAGTGCTACGAGTGGGCGGTTTGGGGCAGATACGCAGTATTTT
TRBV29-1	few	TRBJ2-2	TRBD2	CSVESGRGENTGELFF	TGCAGCGTTGAATCGGGGAGGGGCGAGAACACCGGGGAGCTGTTTTTT
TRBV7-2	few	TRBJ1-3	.	CASSLSSNSGNTIYF	TGTGCCAGCAGCTTATCGTCAAACTCTGGAAACACCATATATTTT
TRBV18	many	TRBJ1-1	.	CASSPIDSSGTEAFF	TGTGCCAGCTCACCAATCGACTCCTCGGGGACTGAAGCTTTCTTT
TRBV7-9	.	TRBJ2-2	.	CASSPTGSHTGEPFF	TGTGCCAGCAGCCCAACCGGATCCCACACCGGGGAGCCGTTTTTT
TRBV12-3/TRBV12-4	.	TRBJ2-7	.	CASSFWRGFNEQYF	TGTGCCAGCAGTTTCTGGAGGGGTTTCAACGAGCAGTACTTC
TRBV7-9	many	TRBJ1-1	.	CASSLWGDTEAFF	TGTGCCAGCAGCCTGTGGGGGGACACTGAAGCTTTCTTT